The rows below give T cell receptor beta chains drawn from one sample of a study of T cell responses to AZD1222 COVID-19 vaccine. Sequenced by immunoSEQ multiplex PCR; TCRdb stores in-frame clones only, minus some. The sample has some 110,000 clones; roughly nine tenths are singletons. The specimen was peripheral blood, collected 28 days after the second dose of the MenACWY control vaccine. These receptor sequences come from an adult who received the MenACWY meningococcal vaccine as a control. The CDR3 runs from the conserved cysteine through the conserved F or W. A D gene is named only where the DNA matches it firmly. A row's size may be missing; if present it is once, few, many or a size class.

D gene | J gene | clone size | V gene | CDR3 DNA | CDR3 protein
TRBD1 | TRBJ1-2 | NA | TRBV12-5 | TGTGCTAGTGGTTTGGAAGGGACAGGGGGAGACTATGGCTACACCTTC | CASGLEGTGGDYGYTF
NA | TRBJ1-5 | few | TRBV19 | TGTGCCAGTAGGGATAGCAATCAGCCCCAGCATTTT | CASRDSNQPQHF
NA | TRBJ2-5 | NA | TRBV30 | TGTGCCTGGAGTTACAGGGTCTCGGGTCGGTGGTGTCTCTGGGAGACCCAGTACTTC | CAWSYRVSGRWCLWETQYF
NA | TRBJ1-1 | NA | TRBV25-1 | TGTGCCAGCAGGGCTCCGAGCAGGGTATTGAACACTGAAGCTTTCTTT | CASRAPSRVLNTEAFF
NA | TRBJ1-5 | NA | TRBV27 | TGTGCCAGCAGATTACAGTTTTATAGCAATCAGCCCCAGCATTTT | CASRLQFYSNQPQHF
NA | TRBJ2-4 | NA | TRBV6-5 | TGTGCCAGCAGCCTTCAGGGGGGAGCCAAAAACATTCAGTACTTC | CASSLQGGAKNIQYF
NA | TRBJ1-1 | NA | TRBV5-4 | TGTGCCAGCACCCTAACAGGGCAGAACACTGAAGCTTTCTTT | CASTLTGQNTEAFF
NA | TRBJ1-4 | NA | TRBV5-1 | TGCGCCAGCAGCTTTGGGACAACGAATGAAAAACTGTTTTTT | CASSFGTTNEKLFF
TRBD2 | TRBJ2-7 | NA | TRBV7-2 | TGTGCCAGCAGCTTAGGTTCAACGGGGACTACCTACGAGCAGTACTTC | CASSLGSTGTTYEQYF
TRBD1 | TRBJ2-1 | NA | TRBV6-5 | TGTGCCAGCAGGCCCGACAGGGGATACAATGAGCAGTTCTTC | CASRPDRGYNEQFF
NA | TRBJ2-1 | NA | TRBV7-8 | TGTGCCAGCAGCTTAGCGGACACCCGATACAATGAGCAGTTCTTC | CASSLADTRYNEQFF
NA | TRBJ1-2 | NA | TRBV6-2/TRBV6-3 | TGTGCCAGCAGCAATCCACAGGGTCGCATCTATGGCTACACCTTC | CASSNPQGRIYGYTF
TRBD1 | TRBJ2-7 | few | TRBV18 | TGTGCCAGCTCACCACCAGACAGGGCTTACTACGAGCAGTACTTC | CASSPPDRAYYEQYF
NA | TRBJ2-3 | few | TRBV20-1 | TGCAGTGCTACTGTAGGGGATACGCAGTATTTT | CSATVGDTQYF
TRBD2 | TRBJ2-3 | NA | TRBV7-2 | TGTGCCAGCAGCTTAGCGGCGGGGGGAGATACGCAGTATTTT | CASSLAAGGDTQYF
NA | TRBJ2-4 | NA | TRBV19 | TGTGCCAGTAGTAAGGGACAAGGTGCCAAAAACATTCAGTACTTC | CASSKGQGAKNIQYF
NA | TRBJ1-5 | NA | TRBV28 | TGTGCCAGCAGTCGCGGGGGTAGCAATCAGCCCCAGCATTTT | CASSRGGSNQPQHF
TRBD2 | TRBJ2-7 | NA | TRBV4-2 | TGTGCCAGCAGCCAAGACCAGCGGGGGGCCTCCTACGAGCAGTACTTC | CASSQDQRGASYEQYF
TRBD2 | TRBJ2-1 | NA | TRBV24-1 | TGTGCCACCAGTGATTTGTCGCGGGGGGCCGGGAATGAGCAGTTCTTC | CATSDLSRGAGNEQFF
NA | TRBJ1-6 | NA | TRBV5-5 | TGTGCCAGCAGCTTGCAGGCAGAGTGGCCCCTCCACTTT | CASSLQAEWPLHF
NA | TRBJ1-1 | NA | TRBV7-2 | TGTGCCAGCAGCTTAGTGGTTCGGACAACTTTCTTT | CASSLVVRTTFF
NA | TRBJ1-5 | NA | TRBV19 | TGTGCCACCTCGATCCGAGTGGAGTATAGCAATCAGCCCCAGCATTTT | CATSIRVEYSNQPQHF
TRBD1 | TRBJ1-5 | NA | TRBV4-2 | TGTGCCAGCAGCCAAGGGAACAGGGGGCAGCCCCAGCATTTT | CASSQGNRGQPQHF
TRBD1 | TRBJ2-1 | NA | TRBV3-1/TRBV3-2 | TGTGCCAGCAGCCAACCCGGGACAGGGGTTAATGAGCAGTTCTTC | CASSQPGTGVNEQFF
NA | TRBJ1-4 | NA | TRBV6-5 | TGTGCCAGGGGACCCAACTCAACTAATGAAAAACTGTTTTTT | CARGPNSTNEKLFF
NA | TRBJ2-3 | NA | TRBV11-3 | TGTGCCAGCAGCCTCCGCACAGATACGCAGTATTTT | CASSLRTDTQYF
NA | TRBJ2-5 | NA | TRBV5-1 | TGCGCCAGCAGCTTACGGACAGCCCAAGAGACCCAGTACTTC | CASSLRTAQETQYF
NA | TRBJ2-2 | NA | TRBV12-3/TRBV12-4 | TGTGCCAGCAGCGATAGGACCGGGGAGCTGTTTTTT | CASSDRTGELFF
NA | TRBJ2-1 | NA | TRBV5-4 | TGTGCCAGCAGCTTGGTTCTTGGCGATGAGCAGTTCTTC | CASSLVLGDEQFF
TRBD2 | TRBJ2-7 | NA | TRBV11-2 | TGTGCCAGCAGCTTAGTGGATAGCGGGGGTTACGAGCAGTACTTC | CASSLVDSGGYEQYF
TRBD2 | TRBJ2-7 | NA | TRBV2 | TGTGCCAGCAGTGTGAGGGCGGGGGGAGACTACGAGCAGTACTTC | CASSVRAGGDYEQYF
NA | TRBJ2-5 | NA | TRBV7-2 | TGTGCCAGCAGCTTAGCGCTTAGCGGACAAGAGACCCAGTACTTC | CASSLALSGQETQYF
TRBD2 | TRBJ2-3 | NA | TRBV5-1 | TGCGCCAGCAGCTGGACTAGCGGGGTACCCACGGATACGCAGTATTTT | CASSWTSGVPTDTQYF
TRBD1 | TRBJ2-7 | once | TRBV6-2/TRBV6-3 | TGTGCCAGCAGTAGCCCGACAGGGTTTAGACCCTACGAGCAGTACTTC | CASSSPTGFRPYEQYF
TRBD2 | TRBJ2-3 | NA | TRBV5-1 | TGCGCCAGCAGCTCCGGGGGGGCCGATAGCACAGATACGCAGTATTTT | CASSSGGADSTDTQYF
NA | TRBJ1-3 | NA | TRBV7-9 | TGTGCCAGCAGCTTAGCCGGGGGAGAATCCCTTGGAAACACCATATATTTT | CASSLAGGESLGNTIYF
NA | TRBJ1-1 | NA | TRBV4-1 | TGCGCCAGCAGCCTACAGGGACTCACTGAAGCTTTCTTT | CASSLQGLTEAFF
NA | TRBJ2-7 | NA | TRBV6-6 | TGTGCCAGCAGTAGTGGGACCTCGATGGAGCAGTACTTC | CASSSGTSMEQYF
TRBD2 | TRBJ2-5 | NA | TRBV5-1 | TGCGCCAGCAGCTTGGATTTAGCGGGGTCGTGGGAGACCCAGTACTTC | CASSLDLAGSWETQYF
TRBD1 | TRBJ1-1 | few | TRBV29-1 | TGCAGTGGACAGGGGGCGGGAACTGAAGCTTTCTTT | CSGQGAGTEAFF
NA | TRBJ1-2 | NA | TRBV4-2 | TGTGCCAGCAGCCAAGATAATGGACTAGATTATGGCTACACCTTC | CASSQDNGLDYGYTF
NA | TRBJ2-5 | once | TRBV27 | TGTGCCAGCAGCATGGGAGAGACCCAGTACTTC | CASSMGETQYF
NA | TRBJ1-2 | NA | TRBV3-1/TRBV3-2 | TGTGCCAGCAGCTTAGGCAGCCTCCTTAACTATGGCTACACCTTC | CASSLGSLLNYGYTF
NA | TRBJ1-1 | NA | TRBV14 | TGTGCCAGCAGCCTGGGGGGGTGGAGGGCTGAAGCTTTCTTT | CASSLGGWRAEAFF
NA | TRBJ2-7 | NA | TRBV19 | TGTGCCAGTAGCTACGGAGGAGAAACCTACGAGCAGTACTTC | CASSYGGETYEQYF
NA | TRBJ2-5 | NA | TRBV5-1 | TGCGCCAGCAGTAGAGGCGGACAGAGTGACGCTCAAGAGACCCAGTACTTC | CASSRGGQSDAQETQYF
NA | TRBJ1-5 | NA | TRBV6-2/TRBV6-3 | TGTGCCATCAGCAGAGGGACATCGGGCAATCAGCCCCAGCATTTT | CAISRGTSGNQPQHF
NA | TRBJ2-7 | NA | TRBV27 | TGTGCCAGCAGTCTGTTGGTTGGGGGGGAGCAGTACTTC | CASSLLVGGEQYF
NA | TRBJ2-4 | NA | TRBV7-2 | TGTGCCAGCAGCTCCGGACAGACCGCTTACAAAAACATTCAGTACTTC | CASSSGQTAYKNIQYF
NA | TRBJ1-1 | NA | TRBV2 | TGTGCCAGCAGTGGGTCACCACGCACTGAAGCTTTCTTT | CASSGSPRTEAFF
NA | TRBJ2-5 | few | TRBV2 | TGTGCCACCAGGGCCGGACTCTTTGAAGAGACCCAGTACTTC | CATRAGLFEETQYF
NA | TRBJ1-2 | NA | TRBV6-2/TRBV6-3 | TGTGCCAGCAGCCGGGCCCGACTTGCGGCTAATGGCTACACCTTC | CASSRARLAANGYTF
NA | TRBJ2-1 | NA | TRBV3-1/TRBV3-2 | TGTGCCAGCAGCCAACCACCGCCCGGGGCAGGTGAGCAGTTCTTC | CASSQPPPGAGEQFF